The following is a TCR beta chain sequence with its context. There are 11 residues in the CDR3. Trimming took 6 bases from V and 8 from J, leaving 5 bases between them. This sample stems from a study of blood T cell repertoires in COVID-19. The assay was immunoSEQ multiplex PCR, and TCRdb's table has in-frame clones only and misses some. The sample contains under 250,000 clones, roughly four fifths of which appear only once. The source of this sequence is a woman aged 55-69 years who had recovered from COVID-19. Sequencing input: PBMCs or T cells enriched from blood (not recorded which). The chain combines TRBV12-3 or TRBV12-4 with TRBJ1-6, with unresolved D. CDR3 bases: TGTGCCAGCAGCCGCGATTCACCCCTCCACTTT. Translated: CASSRDSPLHF.